The next 25 T cell receptor beta chains were all read from a single sample in a study of T cells in Graves' hyperthyroidism and ophthalmopathy. Authors of the study amplified TCR beta CDR3 regions from RNA transcripts. The TCR CDR3 was amplified in a first-round RT-PCR using the HTBI primer set. Using its own MiXCR run on the multiplex PCR reads, TCRdb lists one record per CDR3 protein. The sample holds fewer than 600,000 distinct CDR3 sequences; less than 15% are singletons and the top ten take over 11%. The sample was blood. The source of these receptors is a woman aged 40-49 years with Graves' hyperthyroidism.

Many counts were recorded for this clonotype. V is TRBV30 and J is TRBJ1-2, with a possible D match to TRBD1 (6 bases). From germline, CDR1 is GTSNPN and CDR2 SVGIG (reference sequence). V was pared by 1 base and J by 7 bases, with 13 bases between. CDR3 length: 13 amino acids. Written as DNA, the CDR3 is TGTGCCTGGAGTGATTTGGACAGCACTGGCTACACCTTC. Its translation is CAWSDLDSTGYTF.

Many counts were recorded for this clonotype. The chain links TRBV3-1 to TRBJ2-7; tentatively, D is TRBD2 (5 bases). CDR3 size: 14 residues. V lost 0 bases to trimming and J lost 4 bases, with 10 bases between them. Per the germline V gene, CDR1 is LGHDT and CDR2 is YNNKEL (reference sequence). The DNA of the CDR3 is TGTGCCAGCAGCCAAGATGTAGCGCGATACGAGCAGTACTTC. Translating gives CASSQDVARYEQYF.

This clonotype has at least ten counts. This chain connects TRBV20-1 to TRBJ1-2, with 8 bases matching TRBD1. Germline CDR1 is DFQATT and CDR2 is SNEGSKA (reference sequence). V lost 0 bases and J lost 3; bases outside the gene matches: 9. CDR3 size: 16 residues. In DNA, the CDR3 is TGCAGTGCTAGAGATGGGGACAGGCCGCGGGACTATGGCTACACCTTC. This gives the protein CSARDGDRPRDYGYTF.

This clonotype was counted many times. The chain has TRBV28 and TRBJ1-4; TRBD1 might be the D (5 bases). V dropped 5 bases and J dropped 8 bases, with 12 bases sitting between them. The CDR3 has 13 residues. Per the germline V gene, CDR1 is MDHEN and CDR2 is SYDVKM. In DNA, the CDR3 is TGTGCCAGCAGTGCCCACAAGGGGGAAAAACTGTTTTTT. It specifies CASSAHKGEKLFF.

This clonotype occurred many times. The chain joins TRBV12-5 to TRBJ2-1; 9 bases align to TRBD2. Germline V CDR1 and CDR2: LGHNT, FRNRAP. V was pared by 0 bases and J by 7 bases, with 4 bases of the junction left unmatched. The CDR3 spans 15 residues. CDR3 sequence reads: CASGLVGGRENEQFF. CDR3 sequence (DNA): TGTGCTAGTGGTTTGGTCGGCGGGAGGGAAAATGAGCAGTTCTTC.

The chain links TRBV12-3 or TRBV12-4 to TRBJ2-5, with a weak D call TRBD1 (6 bases). V lost 1 base, J lost 5 bases, and 11 bases lay in between. The CDR3 totals 14 residues. The chain's CDR3 is CASSLGTDGETQYF. For the CDR3, the DNA is TGTGCCAGCAGTTTAGGGACAGACGGGGAGACCCAGTACTTC.

This clonotype was observed at least ten times. This sequence joins TRBV28 and TRBJ1-5; perhaps TRBD1 as D (5 bases). CDR1 MDHEN and CDR2 SYDVKM come from the germline V gene. V lost 8 bases and J 1 base, leaving 24 bases between the germline ends. The CDR3 runs to 18 residues. CDR3 coding DNA: TGTGCCAGCCTAACCCCGCAGGGTTCTTCCCTGAGCAATCAGCCCCAGCATTTT. Amino acids: CASLTPQGSSLSNQPQHF. Together with reference TRBV28 and TRBJ1-5, the CDR3 gives the full variable domain: DVKVTQSSRYLVKRTGEKVFLECVQDMDHENMFWYRQDPGLGLRLIYFSYDVKMKEKGDIPEGYSVSREKKERFSLILESASTNQTSMYLCASLTPQGSSLSNQPQHFGDGTRLSIL.

The genes are TRBV18 and TRBJ2-7; 12 nucleotides line up with TRBD2. The germline V gene has CDR1 KGHSH and CDR2 LQKENI. The CDR3 has 16 residues. For the CDR3, the DNA is TGTGCGGGTGCCACCGCTAGCGGGAGGGGTGCCTACGAGCAGTACTTC. The encoded protein is CAGATASGRGAYEQYF.

J is TRBJ2-1 and V is TRBV20-1; TRBD2 aligns across 13 bases. This CDR3 contains 17 residues. The germline gives CDR1 DFQATT, CDR2 SNEGSKA (reference sequence). Trimming at V came to 6 bases and at J to 5 bases, leaving 13 bases not matched to a gene. The CDR3 coding sequence is TGCAGTGCAAATGGATGGACTAGCGGGAGTAGAAACAATGAGCAGTTCTTC. Translation: CSANGWTSGSRNNEQFF.

The CDR3 loop is CASSPAGGVNEQFF. CDR3 in DNA: TGTGCCAGCAGTCCAGCGGGAGGTGTCAATGAGCAGTTCTTC. This chain links TRBV28 with TRBJ2-1; 9 positions match TRBD2. Germline values: CDR1 MDHEN, CDR2 SYDVKM. J lost 6 bases, V lost 5 bases, and 5 bases had no gene match. The CDR3 runs to 14 residues.

This clonotype was recorded many times. The V and J genes are TRBV30 and TRBJ2-7, with a weak D call TRBD1 (6 bases). Germline assignment: CDR1 GTSNPN and CDR2 SVGIG (reference sequence). This CDR3 is built from 13 residues. With 3 bases removed from V and 3 bases from J, the gap between germline ends came to 12 bases. The CDR3 region is CAWSNGRGYEQYF. CDR3 bases: TGTGCCTGGAGCAACGGCAGGGGCTACGAGCAGTACTTC.

The V call is TRBV6-6, the J call TRBJ2-7; no firm D call. The length of the CDR3 is 15 residues. V was trimmed by 0 bases and J by 0 bases, leaving 9 bases between them. CDR1 MNHNY and CDR2 SVGAGI come from the germline V gene (reference sequence). The CDR3 DNA is TGTGCCAGCAGTTACTCTAGGCCTGGCTCCTACGAGCAGTACTTC. Its translation is CASSYSRPGSYEQYF.

This clonotype occurred a few times. The rearrangement uses TRBV6-1 and TRBJ2-1; D is uncertain. The CDR3 runs 13 residues. Trimming left V 7 bases short and J 1 base short, with 8 bases between. The germline CDR1 and CDR2 sequences are MNHNS and SASEGT. CDR3 in amino acids: CASIPGSYNEQFF. CDR3 DNA: TGTGCCAGCATACCGGGTTCCTACAATGAGCAGTTCTTC.

This clonotype was detected ten times or more. The chain couples TRBV2 to TRBJ1-2, with 8 bases lining up with TRBD1. The length of the CDR3 is 16 residues. Germline V gene data show CDR1 as SNHLY and CDR2 as FYNNEI. V gave up 7 bases and J gave up 3 bases; unmatched junction bases: 13. The CDR3 sequence: CASIGVGQGEDYGYTF. CDR3 sequence (DNA): TGTGCCAGCATCGGAGTCGGACAGGGAGAGGACTATGGCTACACCTTC.

The chain joins TRBV6-2 or TRBV6-3 to TRBJ1-1, with D possibly being TRBD1 (6 bases). V lost 6 bases and J lost 1, with 12 bases in between. Germline V gene lookup returns CDR1 MNHEY and CDR2 SVGEGT. The CDR3 runs to 14 residues. The DNA of the CDR3 is TGTGCCAGCAGAGGCCCGGACAGGAACACTGAAGCTTTCTTT. Encoded protein: CASRGPDRNTEAFF.

The table lists this clonotype with many counts. This chain connects TRBV29-1 to TRBJ1-1, with D hard to call. Trimming removed 1 base at V and 4 bases at J, with 10 bases between. Germline values: CDR1 SQVTM, CDR2 ANQGSEA. This CDR3 region has 13 residues. DNA for the CDR3: TGCAGCGTTGAAGTTCTATCGGGCACTGAAGCTTTCTTT. As protein: CSVEVLSGTEAFF.

This clonotype was counted many times. Written as DNA, the CDR3 is TGTGCCAGCAGAGTTGCCGGGGGCCAAGAGACCCAGTACTTC. Translating gives CASRVAGGQETQYF. The rearrangement uses TRBV6-1 and TRBJ2-5; possible D gene TRBD2, 6 bases. Germline lookup yields CDR1 MNHNS and CDR2 SASEGT. The CDR3 covers 14 residues. The V and J ends lost 6 bases and 1 base respectively, with 12 bases between them.

The count of this clonotype is one. This chain connects TRBV6-2 or TRBV6-3 to TRBJ2-2; 8 positions agree with TRBD2. The CDR3 is made up of 13 amino acids. Germline V gives CDR1 MNHEY, CDR2 SVGEGT. V was pared by 10 bases and J by 4 bases, with 5 bases of the junction left unmatched. CDR3 nucleotides: TGTGCCATCCGGGGGGGGGTCACCGGGGAGCTGTTTTTT. Protein: CAIRGGVTGELFF.

In its sample, this clonotype was seen many times. The chain carries TRBV27 and TRBJ2-7; D call uncertain. With 5 bases removed from V and 0 bases from J, the gap between germline ends came to 11 bases. This CDR3 is 14 amino acids long. The germline V gene has CDR1 MNHEY and CDR2 SMNVEV (reference sequence). The CDR3 sequence: CASSQIGNSYEQYF. The DNA of the CDR3 is TGTGCCAGCAGTCAAATAGGTAACTCCTACGAGCAGTACTTC.

The rearrangement uses TRBV11-2 and TRBJ2-5, with TRBD2 matching over 9 bases. The CDR3 is 15 amino acids. With 5 bases clipped from V and 3 bases from J, the junction kept 7 bases outside the gene matches. CDR1 is SGHAT and CDR2 is FQNNGV in the germline V gene. The CDR3 DNA reads TGTGCCAGCAGCCCCCTAGCGGGATTTAAAGAGACCCAGTACTTC. It encodes CASSPLAGFKETQYF.

This clonotype was observed at least ten times. This chain uses TRBV9 with TRBJ2-1, with a possible D match to TRBD2 (6 bases). The CDR3 runs 12 residues. CDR1 is SGDLS and CDR2 is YYNGEE in the germline V gene. The V end was cut by 2 bases, the J end by 8 bases, with 8 bases between. The CDR3 DNA is TGTGCCAGCAGCGTTGGAGGGGATGAGCAGTTCTTC. Its translation: CASSVGGDEQFF.

The chain combines TRBV29-1 with TRBJ2-2; D call uncertain. V lost 0 bases and J lost 1, with 9 bases in between. The germline V gene encodes CDR1 SQVTM and CDR2 ANQGSEA. The CDR3 consists of 15 residues. The chain's CDR3 is CSVEDPRLNTGELFF. In nucleotides, the CDR3 is TGCAGCGTTGAAGACCCTAGACTGAACACCGGGGAGCTGTTTTTT.

As to this clonotype: One junction end disagrees with the germline gene, perhaps due to a read error. The chain recombines TRBV20-1 with TRBJ2-5; TRBD2 is a possible D gene (6 bases). The CDR3 length is 15 residues. Germline V gene data show CDR1 as DFQATT and CDR2 as SNEGSKA (reference sequence). The CDR3 sequence: CSASEWDWALETQYF. The CDR3 DNA reads as TGCAGCGCTAGTGAATGGGACTGGGCCTTGGAGACCCAGTACTTC.

This clonotype was recorded at least ten times. The rearrangement links TRBV3-1 to TRBJ1-3, with 9 bases lining up with TRBD1. V shed 2 bases and J 2 bases; nucleotides not matched to a gene: 7. There are 17 residues in the CDR3. CDR1 is LGHDT, CDR2 YNNKEL, per germline (reference sequence). The CDR3 DNA reads as TGTGCCAGCAGCCAAATTGGGACAGGGACTGCTGGAAACACCATATATTTT. Translation gives CASSQIGTGTAGNTIYF.

The table lists this clonotype with many counts. The chain joins TRBV28 to TRBJ1-5; possible D gene TRBD1, 5 bases. Trimming took off 6 bases at V and 0 bases at J, with 12 bases between the two ends. From germline, CDR1 is MDHEN and CDR2 SYDVKM. This CDR3 has 15 amino acids. The CDR3 DNA follows: TGTGCCAGCAGGGGGGGGGGTTATAGCAATCAGCCCCAGCATTTT. Translating gives CASRGGGYSNQPQHF.